This is a list of T cell receptor beta chains from one sample in a study of OX40 agonist ivuxolimab in advanced cancers. The protocol was immunoSEQ multiplex PCR, while the TCRdb copy is restricted to in-frame clones and leaves out a portion. The data hold almost 20,000 clones, with 86% observed a single time. The specimen was CD4+ or CD8+ T cells sorted from blood, collected in a trial of the OX40 agonist ivuxolimab. These TCRs come from an adult with an advanced solid tumor such as melanoma, head and neck, liver or kidney cancer. The CDR3 runs from the conserved cysteine through the conserved F or W. The order of the fields is CDR3 DNA, CDR3 protein, CDR3 length, D gene, V gene, clone size, J gene. The D gene is left open where the match is weak. Size is omitted from some rows. Given values are once, few, many or a class for expanded clones.

TGTGCCAGCAGACCTTCTAGCGGGACCCTGGAGCAGTTCTTC	CASRPSSGTLEQFF	14	TRBD2	TRBV14	-	TRBJ2-1
TGTGCCAGCAGGTCCGGGACACATCCTTACGGCTACACCTTC	CASRSGTHPYGYTF	14	-	TRBV2	-	TRBJ1-2
TGTGCCAGCAGTGAAGGAACTAGCGGGGGAAATGAGCAGTTCTTC	CASSEGTSGGNEQFF	15	TRBD2	TRBV6-1	-	TRBJ2-1
TGTGCCAGCAGCACAACAGATACGCAGTATTTT	CASSTTDTQYF	11	-	TRBV27	-	TRBJ2-3
TGCGCCAGCAGCTTGGCGCCAGAGAGGTCCTACAATGAGCAGTTCTTC	CASSLAPERSYNEQFF	16	-	TRBV5-1	-	TRBJ2-1
TGTGCCAGCACCCAAAATGGGGGAGCCTACAATGAGCAGTTCTTC	CASTQNGGAYNEQFF	15	-	TRBV2	-	TRBJ2-1
TGCGCCAGCAGCTTGGCCTCCGGGACTGTAGGGACCCAGTACTTC	CASSLASGTVGTQYF	15	-	TRBV5-1	-	TRBJ2-5
TGCAGCGCCCAGGACAGGGCGGGTACTGAAGCTTTCTTT	CSAQDRAGTEAFF	13	TRBD1	TRBV29-1	once	TRBJ1-1
TGCGCCAGCAGCTTGGTCCCGGGAGGGGGCTACAATGAGCAGTTCTTC	CASSLVPGGGYNEQFF	16	TRBD2	TRBV5-1	-	TRBJ2-1
TGTGCCAGCAGCTTGGCGGTAGTAGGAGTAGGTGGCTACACCTTC	CASSLAVVGVGGYTF	15	-	TRBV5-5	-	TRBJ1-2
TGTGCCAGCGAATTTCAGGGGGGCTACGAGCAGTACTTC	CASEFQGGYEQYF	13	-	TRBV2	-	TRBJ2-7
TGTGCCAGCAAAAAAGCGGGTGAAGCCTACGAGCAGTACTTC	CASKKAGEAYEQYF	14	-	TRBV6-5	-	TRBJ2-7
TGCAGCGTTGTTCGCATACAGGGAGCCAATCAGCCCCAGCATTTT	CSVVRIQGANQPQHF	15	-	TRBV29-1	-	TRBJ1-5
TGCGCCAGCAGCTTGGGCGGGGGGGATCAGCCCCAGCATTTT	CASSLGGGDQPQHF	14	-	TRBV5-1	-	TRBJ1-5
TGCGCCAGCAGCAGAGGGACTAGCGGGAGAGAGACCCAGTACTTC	CASSRGTSGRETQYF	15	TRBD2	TRBV5-1	few	TRBJ2-5
TGCGCCAGCAGCCAAGTAAATATCCCCGGGACAGGGTGGTCCTACGAGCAGTACTTC	CASSQVNIPGTGWSYEQYF	19	TRBD1	TRBV4-1	-	TRBJ2-7
TGTGCCAGCAGCTTGGAAGGGACAGGTCCCTACGAGCAGTACTTC	CASSLEGTGPYEQYF	15	TRBD1	TRBV5-6	-	TRBJ2-7
TGTGCCAGCAGCGTAGGCGGGACCCCAACCGAGACCCAGTACTTC	CASSVGGTPTETQYF	15	-	TRBV9	-	TRBJ2-5
TGTGCCAGCAGCGTGGGACAGGGAACTCCCGAGCAGTACTTC	CASSVGQGTPEQYF	14	TRBD1	TRBV9	-	TRBJ2-7
TGTGCCAGCAGTTACTTCGGCTTTGGTTACGAGCAGTACTTC	CASSYFGFGYEQYF	14	-	TRBV6-8	-	TRBJ2-7
TGTGCCTGGAGTGTAAGGCGCGGGACCCAGTACTTC	CAWSVRRGTQYF	12	-	TRBV30	-	TRBJ2-5
TGTGCCAGCAGCCTCCGGGGGGGCGGGGGTTACGAGCAGTACTTC	CASSLRGGGGYEQYF	15	TRBD2	TRBV5-4	once	TRBJ2-7
TGCGCCAGCAGTTCTGGGAATCAGAGGGGGGAGCAGTACTTC	CASSSGNQRGEQYF	14	-	TRBV5-1	-	TRBJ2-7
TGTGCCAGCAGCGTAGAACAGGGAGGCACAGATACGCAGTATTTT	CASSVEQGGTDTQYF	15	-	TRBV9	-	TRBJ2-3
TGTGCCAGCAGGCCCACTAGCGGGAGCTACTTTGAGCAGTTCTTC	CASRPTSGSYFEQFF	15	TRBD2	TRBV6-5	-	TRBJ2-1
TGTGCCAGCAACAGACAGAAAACAATTGGGAATGAGCAGTTCTTC	CASNRQKTIGNEQFF	15	-	TRBV6-6	few	TRBJ2-1
TGTGCCAGCAGCTTAGATCGAGATACGCAGTATTTT	CASSLDRDTQYF	12	-	TRBV11-2	few	TRBJ2-3
TGCGCCAGCAGCCTGAGGGCGGGGGTGAACCAAGAGACCCAGTACTTC	CASSLRAGVNQETQYF	16	TRBD2	TRBV5-1	-	TRBJ2-5
TGTGCCAGTAGTATACAGGGGAAAGAGACCCAGTACTTC	CASSIQGKETQYF	13	-	TRBV19	-	TRBJ2-5
TGTGCCAGCAGTTCCGGGACAGGGGGTTCTCAAGAGACCCAGTACTTC	CASSSGTGGSQETQYF	16	TRBD1	TRBV6-5	-	TRBJ2-5
TGTGCCAGCAGCTTACGGGGTTGGAGCACTGAAGCTTTCTTT	CASSLRGWSTEAFF	14	-	TRBV5-6	-	TRBJ1-1